This is a list of T cell receptor beta chains from one sample in a study of blood T cell repertoires in COVID-19. Profiling relied on immunoSEQ multiplex PCR, and the TCRdb table lists in-frame clones only, not all of them. The repertoire includes about 120,000 clones, 80% to 90% of them detected once, and approximately 4.5% sits in the top ten. Sequences were obtained from peripheral blood. Source of these receptors: a woman between 50 and 59 years old with acute or convalescent COVID-19. CDR3s include the opening cysteine and the closing phenylalanine or tryptophan. D genes are given only for firm matches. Size tells how often a clone was seen (once, few, many) or the class of an expanded clone, and some rows leave it out.

v_call	clone_size	d_call	j_call	cdr3_aa	cdr3_nt
TRBV30	-	TRBD1	TRBJ2-6	CAWSGTGGANVLTF	TGTGCCTGGAGTGGGACAGGTGGGGCCAACGTCCTGACTTTC
TRBV28	-	TRBD2	TRBJ2-1	CASNASPGLAGVENEQFF	TGTGCCAGCAACGCTTCGCCGGGACTAGCGGGAGTAGAGAATGAGCAGTTCTTC
TRBV28	-	TRBD1	TRBJ1-6	CASRSRQGNDSPLHF	TGTGCCAGCAGGTCCAGACAGGGTAACGATTCACCCCTCCACTTT
TRBV28	-	-	TRBJ2-5	CASSLQETQYF	TGTGCCAGCAGTCTTCAAGAGACCCAGTACTTC
TRBV12-5	-	-	TRBJ1-5	CASGLDSFIQPQHF	TGTGCTAGTGGTTTGGACAGTTTTATTCAGCCCCAGCATTTT
TRBV25-1	-	-	TRBJ2-7	CASSTAYEQYF	TGTGCCAGCAGTACGGCCTACGAGCAGTACTTC
TRBV9	-	-	TRBJ2-1	CASSSATYSRPNEQFF	TGTGCCAGCAGCTCCGCGACTTACTCACGACCCAATGAGCAGTTCTTC
TRBV24-1	-	-	TRBJ1-2	CATSDSSYGYTF	TGTGCCACCAGTGACTCCTCGTATGGCTACACCTTC
TRBV6-5	-	TRBD1	TRBJ1-2	CASSIQGADYGYTF	TGTGCCAGCAGCATACAGGGGGCGGACTATGGCTACACCTTC
TRBV2	-	TRBD2	TRBJ2-3	CANPGLAGGTDTQYF	TGTGCCAATCCGGGACTAGCGGGAGGTACAGATACGCAGTATTTT
TRBV7-2	-	-	TRBJ2-5	CASSNDLGRTQYF	TGTGCCAGCAGCAATGACCTGGGGAGGACCCAGTACTTC
TRBV11-3	-	-	TRBJ2-3	CASSLTGTDTQYF	TGTGCCAGCAGCTTAACAGGCACAGATACGCAGTATTTT
TRBV6-5	-	TRBD1	TRBJ1-4	CASSSGQGDKKLFF	TGTGCCAGCAGTTCTGGACAGGGGGATAAAAAACTGTTTTTT
TRBV6-2/TRBV6-3	once	TRBD2	TRBJ2-5	CASSYSGGARQETQYF	TGTGCCAGCAGTTATAGCGGGGGGGCGAGGCAAGAGACCCAGTACTTC
TRBV28	-	-	TRBJ1-1	CASSLSPGRGTEAFF	TGTGCCAGCAGTTTATCTCCAGGGAGGGGCACTGAAGCTTTCTTT
TRBV6-6	few	-	TRBJ2-7	CASRGRNSYEQYF	TGTGCCAGCAGAGGCAGGAACTCCTACGAGCAGTACTTC
TRBV28	-	-	TRBJ1-1	CASAQGRPRGTEAFF	TGTGCTTCGGCACAGGGTAGGCCCCGCGGCACTGAAGCTTTCTTT
TRBV24-1	-	TRBD1	TRBJ1-2	CATSDSRGDYGYTF	TGTGCCACCAGTGACTCCAGGGGGGACTATGGCTACACCTTC
TRBV9	-	-	TRBJ1-6	CASSPGFSPLHF	TGTGCCAGCAGCCCAGGGTTTTCACCCCTCCACTTT
TRBV7-2	-	-	TRBJ2-5	CASSLSSYSAETQYF	TGTGCCAGCAGCTTAAGTAGCTACTCAGCAGAGACCCAGTACTTC
TRBV18	-	-	TRBJ1-1	CASSPITGNTEAFF	TGTGCCAGCTCACCGATAACAGGGAACACTGAAGCTTTCTTT
TRBV28	-	TRBD1	TRBJ1-5	CASTRPQQGASNQPQHF	TGTGCCAGCACCCGACCCCAACAGGGGGCTAGCAATCAGCCCCAGCATTTT
TRBV14	-	-	TRBJ2-1	CASSQDVVSPPYNEQFF	TGTGCCAGCAGCCAAGATGTGGTTAGCCCCCCATACAATGAGCAGTTCTTC
TRBV19	-	-	TRBJ1-3	CASSIQRGTGNTIYF	TGTGCCAGTAGTATCCAAAGAGGGACTGGAAACACCATATATTTT
TRBV2	-	-	TRBJ2-2	CASSVAPTRQGISNTGELFF	TGTGCCAGCAGTGTCGCGCCGACCCGGCAGGGCATCTCGAACACCGGGGAGCTGTTTTTT
TRBV6-5	-	TRBD1	TRBJ2-1	CAHKIRDRVYNEQFF	TGTGCCCATAAGATCCGGGACAGAGTCTACAATGAGCAGTTCTTC
TRBV7-2	once	-	TRBJ2-2	CASSYQTGLGGELFF	TGTGCCAGCAGCTATCAAACAGGGTTGGGCGGGGAGCTGTTTTTT
TRBV2	-	-	TRBJ1-5	CASSMTASNQPQHF	TGTGCCAGCAGTATGACAGCTAGCAATCAGCCCCAGCATTTT
TRBV6-5	-	TRBD1	TRBJ1-1	CASSLPQGVGTEAFF	TGTGCCAGCAGTCTTCCTCAGGGGGTCGGTACTGAAGCTTTCTTT
TRBV5-6	-	-	TRBJ1-5	CASSFSRGSNQPQHF	TGTGCCAGCAGCTTCAGCCGGGGGAGCAATCAGCCCCAGCATTTT
TRBV28	-	-	TRBJ1-5	CASSLVQGNQPQHF	TGTGCCAGCAGTTTAGTGCAGGGCAATCAGCCCCAGCATTTT
TRBV6-1	-	TRBD1	TRBJ1-2	CASSADGTASFYGYTF	TGTGCCAGCAGTGCAGATGGGACAGCCTCCTTCTATGGCTACACCTTC
TRBV10-1	-	-	TRBJ2-7	CASSEAENYEQYF	TGCGCCAGCAGTGAGGCTGAGAACTACGAGCAGTACTTC
TRBV9	-	TRBD1	TRBJ2-5	CASSVSRGQETQYF	TGTGCCAGCAGCGTATCCAGGGGGCAGGAGACCCAGTACTTC
TRBV7-3	-	-	TRBJ2-6	CASSPAGASGANVLTF	TGTGCCAGCAGCCCTGCGGGGGCATCTGGGGCCAACGTCCTGACTTTC
TRBV10-3	-	-	TRBJ1-1	CAISRGGMNTEAFF	TGTGCCATCAGTCGCGGGGGCATGAACACTGAAGCTTTCTTT
TRBV7-2	-	-	TRBJ1-1	CASSPWGGTNTEAFF	TGTGCCAGCAGCCCCTGGGGGGGCACGAACACTGAAGCTTTCTTT
TRBV7-9	-	TRBD1	TRBJ1-3	CASSSEDRISGNTIYF	TGTGCCAGCAGCTCCGAGGACAGGATCTCTGGAAACACCATATATTTT
TRBV28	-	-	TRBJ1-2	CASSLQGPSYGYTF	TGTGCCAGCAGTTTACAGGGCCCCTCCTATGGCTACACCTTC
TRBV11-2	-	-	TRBJ1-1	CASSLTGEGVEAFF	TGTGCCAGCAGCCTCACGGGGGAAGGAGTTGAGGCTTTCTTT
TRBV5-1	-	-	TRBJ1-1	CASSFSRGNTEAFF	TGCGCCAGCTCATTCTCACGGGGGAACACTGAAGCTTTCTTT
TRBV10-3	-	-	TRBJ1-4	CAISEKGLGNEKLFF	TGTGCCATCAGCGAGAAGGGGCTCGGTAATGAAAAACTGTTTTTT
TRBV6-5	-	TRBD1	TRBJ1-5	CASRPDRAFQPQHF	TGTGCCAGCAGGCCAGACAGGGCGTTTCAGCCCCAGCATTTT
TRBV14	-	-	TRBJ2-7	CASSQDLGRSYEQYF	TGTGCCAGCAGCCAAGATTTGGGCAGATCGTACGAGCAGTACTTC
TRBV7-9	-	TRBD1	TRBJ1-4	CASSRTGTNEKLFF	TGTGCCAGCAGCCGGACAGGGACTAATGAAAAACTGTTTTTT
TRBV11-3	-	-	TRBJ2-1	CASSLDGYNEQFF	TGTGCCAGCAGCTTAGACGGGTACAATGAGCAGTTCTTC
TRBV9	-	TRBD2	TRBJ2-5	CASSVGVAGGQETQYF	TGTGCCAGCAGCGTAGGGGTAGCGGGGGGACAAGAGACCCAGTACTTC
TRBV5-1	-	TRBD2	TRBJ2-1	CASSLVIAGSNEQFF	TGCGCCAGCAGCTTGGTAATAGCGGGGAGCAATGAGCAGTTCTTC
TRBV11-2	-	-	TRBJ1-5	CASSAQGGAGNQPQHF	TGTGCCAGCAGCGCACAAGGGGGGGCCGGGAATCAGCCCCAGCATTTT
TRBV7-3	-	-	TRBJ2-3	CASSSQSTDTQYF	TGTGCCAGCAGCTCCCAAAGCACAGATACGCAGTATTTT
TRBV21-1	-	-	TRBJ2-1	CASSTETSGRVNEQFF	TGTGCCAGCAGCACCGAGACTAGCGGGAGGGTGAATGAGCAGTTCTTC
TRBV30	-	TRBD1	TRBJ1-2	CAWSVGVRGDYGYTF	TGTGCCTGGAGTGTAGGTGTCAGGGGGGATTATGGCTACACCTTC
TRBV11-2	-	TRBD2	TRBJ2-3	CASSLVLAGGSTDTQYF	TGTGCCAGCAGCTTAGTACTAGCGGGAGGGAGCACAGATACGCAGTATTTT
TRBV6-5	-	TRBD2	TRBJ2-7	CASSPPFGRGHEQYF	TGTGCCAGCTCTCCACCTTTCGGGAGGGGCCACGAGCAGTACTTC
TRBV6-6	-	-	TRBJ2-2	CASSYLSRNTGELFF	TGTGCCAGCAGTTATCTGTCTAGGAACACCGGGGAGCTGTTTTTT
TRBV30	-	-	TRBJ1-5	CAWEAGSNQPQHF	TGTGCCTGGGAGGCTGGATCCAATCAGCCCCAGCATTTT
TRBV18	few	TRBD1	TRBJ2-7	CASSPDRTYEQYF	TGTGCCAGCTCACCGGACAGGACCTACGAGCAGTACTTC
TRBV5-5	-	TRBD1	TRBJ1-1	CASSLGWTGANTEAFF	TGTGCCAGCAGCTTGGGTTGGACAGGGGCGAACACTGAAGCTTTCTTT
TRBV7-3	-	TRBD1	TRBJ2-7	CASSLSTGVYEQYF	TGTGCCAGCAGCTTATCGACAGGGGTCTACGAGCAGTACTTC